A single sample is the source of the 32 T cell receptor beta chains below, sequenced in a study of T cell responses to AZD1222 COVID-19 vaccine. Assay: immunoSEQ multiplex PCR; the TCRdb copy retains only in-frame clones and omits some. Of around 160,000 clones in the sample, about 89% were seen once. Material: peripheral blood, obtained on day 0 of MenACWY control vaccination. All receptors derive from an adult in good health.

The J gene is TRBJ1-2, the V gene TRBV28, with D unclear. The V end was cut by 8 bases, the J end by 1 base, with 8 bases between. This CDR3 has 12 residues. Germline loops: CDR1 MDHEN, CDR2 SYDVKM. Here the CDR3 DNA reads TGTGCCAGCCACAGATTTAACTATGGCTACACCTTC. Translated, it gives CASHRFNYGYTF.

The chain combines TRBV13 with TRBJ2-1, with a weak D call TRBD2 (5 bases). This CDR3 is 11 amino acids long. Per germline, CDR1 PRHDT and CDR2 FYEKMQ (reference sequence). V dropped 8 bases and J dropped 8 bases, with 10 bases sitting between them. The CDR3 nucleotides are TGTGCCAGCTCAACCGGGGATGAGCAGTTCTTC. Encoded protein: CASSTGDEQFF.

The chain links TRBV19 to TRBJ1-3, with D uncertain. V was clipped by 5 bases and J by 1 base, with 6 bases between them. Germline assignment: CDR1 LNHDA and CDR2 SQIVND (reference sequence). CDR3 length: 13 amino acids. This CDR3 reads CASSYSSGNTIYF. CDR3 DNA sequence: TGTGCCAGTAGTTACTCATCTGGAAACACCATATATTTT.

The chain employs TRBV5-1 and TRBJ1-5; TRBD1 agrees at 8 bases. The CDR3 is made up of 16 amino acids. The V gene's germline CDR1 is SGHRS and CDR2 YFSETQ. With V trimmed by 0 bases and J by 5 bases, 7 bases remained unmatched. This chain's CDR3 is CASSLDTGGGDQPQHF. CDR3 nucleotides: TGCGCCAGCAGCTTGGATACAGGGGGAGGAGATCAGCCCCAGCATTTT.

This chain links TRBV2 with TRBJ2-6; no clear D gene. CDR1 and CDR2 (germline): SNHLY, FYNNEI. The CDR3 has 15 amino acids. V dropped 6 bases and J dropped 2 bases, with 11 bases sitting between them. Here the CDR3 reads CASRGSAAGANVLTF. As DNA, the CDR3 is TGTGCCAGCAGAGGGTCCGCGGCTGGGGCCAACGTCCTGACTTTC. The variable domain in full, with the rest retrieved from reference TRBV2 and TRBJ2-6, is EPEVTQTPSHQVTQMGQEVILRCVPISNHLYFYWYRQILGQKVEFLVSFYNNEISEKSEIFDDQFSVERPDGSNFTLKIRSTKLEDSAMYFCASRGSAAGANVLTFGAGSRLTVL.

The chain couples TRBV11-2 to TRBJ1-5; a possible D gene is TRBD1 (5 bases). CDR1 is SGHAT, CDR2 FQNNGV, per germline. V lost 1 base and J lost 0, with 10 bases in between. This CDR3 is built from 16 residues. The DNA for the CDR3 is TGTGCCAGCAGCTTAGGTTGGGGGGATAGCAATCAGCCCCAGCATTTT. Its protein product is CASSLGWGDSNQPQHF.

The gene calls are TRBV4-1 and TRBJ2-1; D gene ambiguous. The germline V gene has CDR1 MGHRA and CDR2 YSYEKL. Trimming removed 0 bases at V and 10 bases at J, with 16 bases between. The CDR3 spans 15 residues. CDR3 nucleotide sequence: TGCGCCAGCAGCCAAGAACGATCCTTGCTATGGGAGCAGTTCTTC. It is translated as CASSQERSLLWEQFF.

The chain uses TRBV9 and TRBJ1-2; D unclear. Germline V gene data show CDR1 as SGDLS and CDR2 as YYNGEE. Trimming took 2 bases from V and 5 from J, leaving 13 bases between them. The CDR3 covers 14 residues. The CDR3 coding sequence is TGTGCCAGCAGCGTCGGAGAGGGTCGGTATGGCTACACCTTC. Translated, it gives CASSVGEGRYGYTF.

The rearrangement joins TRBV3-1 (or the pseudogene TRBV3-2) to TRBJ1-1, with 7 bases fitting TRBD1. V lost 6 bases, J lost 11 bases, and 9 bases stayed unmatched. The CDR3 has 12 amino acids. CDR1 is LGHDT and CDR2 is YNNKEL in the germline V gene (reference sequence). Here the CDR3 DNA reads TGTGCCAGCAGTTCGAGCGGGACAGAGGCTTTCTTT. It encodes CASSSSGTEAFF.

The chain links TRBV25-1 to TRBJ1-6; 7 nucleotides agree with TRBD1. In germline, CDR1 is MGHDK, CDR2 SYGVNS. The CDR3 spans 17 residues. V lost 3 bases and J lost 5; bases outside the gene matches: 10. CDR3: CASSDRSLGQDNSPLHF. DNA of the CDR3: TGTGCCAGCAGTGACCGATCCCTTGGACAGGATAATTCACCCCTCCACTTT.

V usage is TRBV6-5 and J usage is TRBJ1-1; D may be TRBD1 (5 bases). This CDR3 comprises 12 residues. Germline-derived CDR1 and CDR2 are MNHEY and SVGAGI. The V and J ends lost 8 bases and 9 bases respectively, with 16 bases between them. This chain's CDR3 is CASGLGLGQAFF. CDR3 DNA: TGTGCCAGCGGCCTTGGTTTGGGGCAAGCTTTCTTT.

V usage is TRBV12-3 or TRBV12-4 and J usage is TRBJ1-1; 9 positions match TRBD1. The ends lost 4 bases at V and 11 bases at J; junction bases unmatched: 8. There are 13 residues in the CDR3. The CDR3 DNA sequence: TGTGCCAGCAGTTCCCTACAGGGGGCTGGGGCTTTCTTT. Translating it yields CASSSLQGAGAFF.

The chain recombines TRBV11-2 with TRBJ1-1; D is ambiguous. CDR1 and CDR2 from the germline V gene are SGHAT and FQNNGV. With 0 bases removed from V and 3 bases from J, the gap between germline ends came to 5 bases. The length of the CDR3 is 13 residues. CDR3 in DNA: TGTGCCAGCAGCTTAGAAGCGGACACTGAAGCTTTCTTT. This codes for CASSLEADTEAFF.

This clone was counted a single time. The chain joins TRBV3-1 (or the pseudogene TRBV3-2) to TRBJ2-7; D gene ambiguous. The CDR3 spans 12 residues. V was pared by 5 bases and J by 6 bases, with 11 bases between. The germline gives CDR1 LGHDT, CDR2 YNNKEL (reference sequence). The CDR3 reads CASSILSREQYF. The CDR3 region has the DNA TGTGCCAGCAGCATTCTTTCCCGCGAGCAGTACTTC.

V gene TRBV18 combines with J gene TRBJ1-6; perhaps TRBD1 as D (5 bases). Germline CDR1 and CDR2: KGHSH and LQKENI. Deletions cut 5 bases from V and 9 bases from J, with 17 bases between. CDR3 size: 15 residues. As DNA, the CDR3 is TGTGCCAGCTCAGTACAGGCCCTACCAGCTTCACCCCTCCACTTT. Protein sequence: CASSVQALPASPLHF.

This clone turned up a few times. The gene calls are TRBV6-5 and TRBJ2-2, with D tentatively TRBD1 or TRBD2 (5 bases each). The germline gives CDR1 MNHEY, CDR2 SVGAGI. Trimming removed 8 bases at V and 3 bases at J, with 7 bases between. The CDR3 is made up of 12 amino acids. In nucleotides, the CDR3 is TGTGCCAGCGGGGGTTACACCGGGGAGCTGTTTTTT. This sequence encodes CASGGYTGELFF.

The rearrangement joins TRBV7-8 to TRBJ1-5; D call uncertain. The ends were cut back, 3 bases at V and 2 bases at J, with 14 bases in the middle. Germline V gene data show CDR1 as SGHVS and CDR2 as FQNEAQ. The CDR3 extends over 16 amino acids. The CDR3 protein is CASSLFGFLGNQPQHF. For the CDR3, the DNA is TGTGCCAGCAGCTTGTTCGGGTTTTTGGGCAATCAGCCCCAGCATTTT. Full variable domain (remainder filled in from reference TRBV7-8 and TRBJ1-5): GAGVSQSPRYKVAKRGQDVALRCDPISGHVSLFWYQQALGQGPEFLTYFQNEAQLDKSGLPSDRFFAERPEGSVSTLKIQRTQQEDSAVYLCASSLFGFLGNQPQHFGDGTRLSIL.

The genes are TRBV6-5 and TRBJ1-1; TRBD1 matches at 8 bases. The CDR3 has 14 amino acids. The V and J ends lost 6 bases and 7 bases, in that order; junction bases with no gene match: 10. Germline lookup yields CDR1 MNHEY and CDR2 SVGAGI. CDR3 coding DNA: TGTGCCAGCAGACGGACAGGGAGGGCGGGTGAAGCTTTCTTT. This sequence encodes CASRRTGRAGEAFF.

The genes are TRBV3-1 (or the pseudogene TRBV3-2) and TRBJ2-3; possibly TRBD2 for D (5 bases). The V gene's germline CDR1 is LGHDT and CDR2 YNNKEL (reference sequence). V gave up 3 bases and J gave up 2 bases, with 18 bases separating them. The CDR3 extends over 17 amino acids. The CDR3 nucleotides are TGTGCCAGCAGCCAGCTCACCGGGGTGAACTTCACAGATACGCAGTATTTT. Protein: CASSQLTGVNFTDTQYF.

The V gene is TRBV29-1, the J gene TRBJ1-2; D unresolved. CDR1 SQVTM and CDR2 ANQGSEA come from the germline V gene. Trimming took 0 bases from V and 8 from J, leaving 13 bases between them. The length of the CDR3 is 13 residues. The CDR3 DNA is TGCAGCGTTGAAGATCGGTGGCAGCGGGGCTACACCTTC. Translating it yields CSVEDRWQRGYTF.

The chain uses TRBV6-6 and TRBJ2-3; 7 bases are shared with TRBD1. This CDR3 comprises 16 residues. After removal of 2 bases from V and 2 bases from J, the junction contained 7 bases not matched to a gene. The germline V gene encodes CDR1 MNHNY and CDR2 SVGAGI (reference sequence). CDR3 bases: TGTGCCAGCAGTTACGACAGGGTCGGATACACAGATACGCAGTATTTT. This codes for CASSYDRVGYTDTQYF.

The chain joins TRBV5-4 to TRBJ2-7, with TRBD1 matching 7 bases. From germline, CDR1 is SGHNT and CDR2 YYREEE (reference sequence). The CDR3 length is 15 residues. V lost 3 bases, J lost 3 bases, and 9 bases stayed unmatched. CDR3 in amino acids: CASSWAGTESYEQYF. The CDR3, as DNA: TGTGCCAGCAGCTGGGCCGGGACAGAGAGCTACGAGCAGTACTTC.

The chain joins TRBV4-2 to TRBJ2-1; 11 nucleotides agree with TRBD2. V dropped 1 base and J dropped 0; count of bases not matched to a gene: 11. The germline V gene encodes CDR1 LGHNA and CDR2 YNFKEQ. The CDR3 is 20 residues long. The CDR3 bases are TGTGCCAGCAGCCAAGGTGGTAGCGGGGGGGCCGAGAGCTCCTACAATGAGCAGTTCTTC. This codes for CASSQGGSGGAESSYNEQFF.

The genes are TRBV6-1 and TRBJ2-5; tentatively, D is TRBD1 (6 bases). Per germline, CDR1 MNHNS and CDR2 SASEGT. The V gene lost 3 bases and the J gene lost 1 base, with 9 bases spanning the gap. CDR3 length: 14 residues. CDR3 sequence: CASSDTQGQETQYF. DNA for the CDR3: TGTGCCAGCAGTGATACACAGGGCCAAGAGACCCAGTACTTC.

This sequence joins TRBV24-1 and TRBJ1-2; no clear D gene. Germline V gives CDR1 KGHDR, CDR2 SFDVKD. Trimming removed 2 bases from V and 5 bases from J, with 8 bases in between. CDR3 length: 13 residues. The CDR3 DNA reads TGTGCCACCAGTGATTCTCGGGTATATGGCTACACCTTC. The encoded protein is CATSDSRVYGYTF.

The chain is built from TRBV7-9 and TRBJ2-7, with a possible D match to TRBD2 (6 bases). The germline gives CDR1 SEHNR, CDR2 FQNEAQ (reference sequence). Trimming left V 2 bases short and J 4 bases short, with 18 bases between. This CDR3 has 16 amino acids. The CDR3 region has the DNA TGTGCCAGCAGCTTATACCGCGGTGGAGGGGAATACGAGCAGTACTTC. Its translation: CASSLYRGGGEYEQYF.

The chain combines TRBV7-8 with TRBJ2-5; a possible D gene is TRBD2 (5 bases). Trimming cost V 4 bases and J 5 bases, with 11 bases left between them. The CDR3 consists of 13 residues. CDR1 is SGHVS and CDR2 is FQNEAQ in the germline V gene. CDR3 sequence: CASSSREGETQYF. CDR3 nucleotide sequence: TGTGCCAGCAGCTCACGGGAAGGGGAGACCCAGTACTTC.

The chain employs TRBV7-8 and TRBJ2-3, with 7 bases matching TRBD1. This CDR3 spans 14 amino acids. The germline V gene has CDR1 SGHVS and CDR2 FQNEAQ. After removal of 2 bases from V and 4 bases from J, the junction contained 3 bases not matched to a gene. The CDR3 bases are TGTGCCAGCAGCTTAAGACAGGGCCCAGATACGCAGTATTTT. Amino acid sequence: CASSLRQGPDTQYF. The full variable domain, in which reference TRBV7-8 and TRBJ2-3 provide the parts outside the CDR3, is GAGVSQSPRYKVAKRGQDVALRCDPISGHVSLFWYQQALGQGPEFLTYFQNEAQLDKSGLPSDRFFAERPEGSVSTLKIQRTQQEDSAVYLCASSLRQGPDTQYFGPGTRLTVL.

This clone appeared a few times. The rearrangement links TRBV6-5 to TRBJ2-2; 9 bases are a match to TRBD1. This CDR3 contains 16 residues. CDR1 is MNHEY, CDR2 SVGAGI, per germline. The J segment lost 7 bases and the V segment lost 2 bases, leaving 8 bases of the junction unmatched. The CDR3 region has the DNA TGTGCCAGCAGTTACCAGGGACAGGGCGGGCACGGGGAGCTGTTTTTT. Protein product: CASSYQGQGGHGELFF.

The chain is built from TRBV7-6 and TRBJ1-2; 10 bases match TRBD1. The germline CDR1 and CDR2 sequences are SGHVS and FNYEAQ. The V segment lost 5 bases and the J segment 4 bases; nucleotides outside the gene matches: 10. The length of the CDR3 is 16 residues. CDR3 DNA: TGTGCCAGCAGCCCTTACCGACAGGGGGCTGGCTATGGCTACACCTTC. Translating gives CASSPYRQGAGYGYTF.

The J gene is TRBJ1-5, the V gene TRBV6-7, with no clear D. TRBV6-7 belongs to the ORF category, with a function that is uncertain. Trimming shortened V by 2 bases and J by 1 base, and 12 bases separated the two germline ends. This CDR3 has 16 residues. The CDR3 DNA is TGTGCCAGCAGTTACCCCGCGGGAGTAAGCAATCAGCCCCAGCATTTT. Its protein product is CASSYPAGVSNQPQHF.

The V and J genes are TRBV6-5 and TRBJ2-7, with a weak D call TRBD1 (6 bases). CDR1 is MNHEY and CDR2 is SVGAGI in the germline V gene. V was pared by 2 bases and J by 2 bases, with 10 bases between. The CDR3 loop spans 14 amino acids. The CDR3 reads CASSYPDRTYEQYF. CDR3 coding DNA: TGTGCCAGCAGTTACCCCGACAGGACCTACGAGCAGTACTTC.